A single sample gave rise to the 16 T cell receptor beta chains below, sequenced in a study of blood T cell repertoires in COVID-19. Repertoires were generated with immunoSEQ multiplex PCR, while TCRdb's copy carries only in-frame clones and drops some. In the table there are about 130,000 clones, 60% to 80% of which are singletons. Sample: peripheral blood. The receptors were gathered from a woman between 70 and 85 years old with acute or convalescent COVID-19.

This chain connects TRBV6-5 to TRBJ1-1; TRBD1 is a possible D gene (6 bases). The V and J ends lost 3 bases and 12 bases respectively, with 17 bases between them. Germline V gene lookup returns CDR1 MNHEY and CDR2 SVGAGI. This CDR3 has 13 amino acids. CDR3 protein: CASSYGGTGKTFF. As DNA, the CDR3 is TGTGCCAGCAGTTATGGGGGAACAGGGAAGACTTTCTTT.

This chain connects TRBV15 to TRBJ2-7; possible D gene TRBD1, 6 bases. Trimming pared 5 bases from V and 4 bases from J, leaving 18 bases between. Germline assignment: CDR1 LNHNV and CDR2 YYDKDF (reference sequence). The CDR3 spans 15 residues. CDR3 in DNA: TGTGCCACCAGCCGCAGTGAGACAGGTGATTACGAGCAGTACTTC. It is translated as CATSRSETGDYEQYF.

The genes are TRBV5-5 and TRBJ1-6; D not resolved. Trimming stripped 0 bases from V and 6 bases from J, with 16 bases between. Germline CDR1 and CDR2: SGHKS and YYEKEE (reference sequence). The CDR3 is 17 residues long. CDR3 sequence reads: CASSLGLASGSNSPLHF. The CDR3 nucleotides are TGTGCCAGCAGCTTGGGACTGGCCTCTGGCTCTAATTCACCCCTCCACTTT.

The J gene is TRBJ2-7, the V gene TRBV9, with a possible D match to TRBD1 (5 bases). Germline lookup yields CDR1 SGDLS and CDR2 YYNGEE. The germline V and J ends were trimmed by 2 bases and 2 bases, with 11 bases remaining between them. This CDR3 is 14 amino acids long. The CDR3 region is CASSVRAAPYEQYF. CDR3 DNA sequence: TGTGCCAGCAGCGTCAGGGCGGCCCCCTACGAGCAGTACTTC.

The rearrangement links TRBV6-6 to TRBJ2-7; 9 nucleotides agree with TRBD1. Germline CDR1 is MNHNY and CDR2 is SVGAGI (reference sequence). The CDR3 is 15 amino acids. The V and J ends lost 8 bases and 3 bases, in that order; junction bases with no gene match: 11. The DNA of the CDR3 is TGTGCCAGCGGTCAGCTCAGGACAGGGGACTACGAGCAGTACTTC. It codes for CASGQLRTGDYEQYF.

V and J are TRBV2 and TRBJ2-5, with 12 bases that match TRBD2. CDR3 size: 15 residues. With V trimmed by 6 bases and J by 5 bases, 7 bases remained unmatched. Germline lookup yields CDR1 SNHLY and CDR2 FYNNEI. The chain's CDR3 is CASSGLAGRGETQYF. DNA of the CDR3: TGTGCCAGCAGCGGACTAGCGGGGAGAGGGGAGACCCAGTACTTC. Combining the CDR3 with reference TRBV2 and TRBJ2-5 gives the whole variable domain EPEVTQTPSHQVTQMGQEVILRCVPISNHLYFYWYRQILGQKVEFLVSFYNNEISEKSEIFDDQFSVERPDGSNFTLKIRSTKLEDSAMYFCASSGLAGRGETQYFGPGTRLLVL.

The chain links TRBV3-1 (or the pseudogene TRBV3-2) to TRBJ2-1; unclear D gene. Germline CDR1 reads LGHDT; CDR2 reads YNNKEL (reference sequence). This CDR3 is 11 amino acids long. V dropped 0 bases and J dropped 15 bases, with 9 bases sitting between them. Here the CDR3 reads CASSQDLALFF. As DNA, the CDR3 is TGTGCCAGCAGCCAAGATTTGGCCTTGTTCTTC.

This rearrangement joins TRBV21-1 to TRBJ2-5; TRBD2, as called in the table, went unchecked against the DNA. TRBV21-1 is designated a pseudogene. CDR3 length: 16 residues. CDR3 sequence reads: CASSFMPEIGVETQYF. CDR3 nucleotides: TGTGCCAGCAGCTTCATGCCGGAGATCGGTGTGGAGACCCAGTACTTC.

This rearrangement joins TRBV3-1 (or the pseudogene TRBV3-2) to TRBJ2-1; the match to TRBD2 covers 13 bases. The CDR3 covers 16 residues. Germline V lookup: CDR1 LGHDT, CDR2 YNNKEL (reference sequence). The ends lost 0 bases at V and 6 bases at J; junction bases unmatched: 2. The CDR3 DNA reads TGTGCCAGCAGCCAAGAAGGACTAGCGGGAGTCAATGAGCAGTTCTTC. It specifies CASSQEGLAGVNEQFF.

The chain combines TRBV6-5 with TRBJ2-1; 10 positions agree with TRBD2. Germline V gene lookup returns CDR1 MNHEY and CDR2 SVGAGI. The CDR3 is 16 residues long. The trim removed 2 bases at V and 2 bases at J, leaving 3 bases unmatched. The CDR3 reads CASSYVAGGAYNEQFF. CDR3 in DNA: TGTGCCAGCAGTTACGTAGCGGGAGGCGCCTACAATGAGCAGTTCTTC.

Concerning this clone itself: Within the sample, other DNA sequences also encode this same CDR3. The chain joins TRBV5-8 to TRBJ1-5; weak D call: TRBD1 (6 bases). Germline V gives CDR1 SGHTS, CDR2 YDEGEE. The CDR3 is 15 residues long. Trimming removed 0 bases at V and 0 bases at J, with 7 bases between. This CDR3 is CASSLEQGSNQPQHF. The CDR3 DNA follows: TGTGCCAGCAGCTTGGAACAGGGTAGCAATCAGCCCCAGCATTTT.

V is TRBV2 and J is TRBJ2-6; D unclear. Trimming removed 5 bases from V and 6 bases from J, with 8 bases in between. The CDR3 extends over 13 amino acids. Germline values: CDR1 SNHLY, CDR2 FYNNEI. The CDR3 nucleotides read TGTGCCAGCAGTCTCGGTGCGGCCAACGTCCTGACTTTC. Translated: CASSLGAANVLTF.

This clone was seen more than once but under ten times. The CDR3, as DNA: TGTGCCAGCAGTTACTCGAGGAGGGGGGGCCCTGATACGCAGTATTTT. Amino acids: CASSYSRRGGPDTQYF. The chain carries TRBV6-6 and TRBJ2-3, with a possible D match to TRBD2 (7 bases). Germline values: CDR1 MNHNY, CDR2 SVGAGI (reference sequence). CDR3 length: 16 residues. V was pared by 0 bases and J by 6 bases, with 16 bases between.

The chain joins TRBV11-2 to TRBJ2-3; 7 bases are a match to TRBD1. Germline V gene data show CDR1 as SGHAT and CDR2 as FQNNGV. V was clipped by 0 bases and J by 1 base; unmatched bases: 4. This CDR3 has 16 residues. The CDR3 region has the DNA TGTGCCAGCAGCTTAGATGAGGGGGCGGGCACAGATACGCAGTATTTT. Translating it yields CASSLDEGAGTDTQYF.

The chain employs TRBV27 and TRBJ1-3; no definite D call. V lost 6 bases and J lost 0, with 15 bases in between. CDR3 length equals 16 residues. Germline CDR1 MNHEY, CDR2 SMNVEV (reference sequence). This CDR3 is CASSPWAVSSGNTIYF. The CDR3 DNA follows: TGTGCCAGCAGCCCCTGGGCAGTCTCCTCTGGAAACACCATATATTTT.

This clone appeared a few times. V and J are TRBV13 and TRBJ1-2; 7 nucleotides line up with TRBD1. The CDR3 has 11 residues. CDR1 and CDR2 from the germline V gene are PRHDT and FYEKMQ (reference sequence). Trimming removed 4 bases from V and 9 bases from J; junction bases left unmatched: 2. CDR3 in DNA: TGTGCCAGCAGCTACAGGGGACGCTACACCTTC. It encodes CASSYRGRYTF.